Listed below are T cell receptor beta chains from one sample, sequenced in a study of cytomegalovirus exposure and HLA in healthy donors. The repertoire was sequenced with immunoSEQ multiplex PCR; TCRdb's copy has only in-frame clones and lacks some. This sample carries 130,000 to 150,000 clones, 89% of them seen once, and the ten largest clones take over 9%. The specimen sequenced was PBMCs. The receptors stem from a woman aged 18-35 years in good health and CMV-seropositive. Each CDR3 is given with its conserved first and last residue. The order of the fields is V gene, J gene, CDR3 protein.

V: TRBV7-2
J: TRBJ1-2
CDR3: CASSIRDRGGANYGYTF

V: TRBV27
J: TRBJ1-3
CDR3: CASRPTTGRTGTIYF

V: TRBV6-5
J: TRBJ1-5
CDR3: CASSSNRGSQPQHF

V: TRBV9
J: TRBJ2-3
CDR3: CASSVRRGAGEDTQYF

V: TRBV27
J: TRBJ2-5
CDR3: CASSGIFSETQYF

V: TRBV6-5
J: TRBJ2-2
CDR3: CASSEYRAGELFF

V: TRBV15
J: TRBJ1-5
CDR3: CATSLGDVEAQPQHF

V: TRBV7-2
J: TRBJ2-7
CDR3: CASSLASHQRQYF

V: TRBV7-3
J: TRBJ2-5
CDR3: CASSNNGETQYF

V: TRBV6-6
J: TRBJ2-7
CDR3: CASSYYRVRESYEQYF

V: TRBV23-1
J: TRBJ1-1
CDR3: CASSGGKNTEAFF

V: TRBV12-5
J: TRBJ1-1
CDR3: CASGLYRIGGAFF

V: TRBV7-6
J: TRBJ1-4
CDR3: CASSLGPGTVNEKLFF

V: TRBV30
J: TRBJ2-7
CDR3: CAWNPLGGTGAYEQYF

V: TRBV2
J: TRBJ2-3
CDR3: CASGPVTGSTDTQYF

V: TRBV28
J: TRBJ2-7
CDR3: CASSPGDRGPYEQYF

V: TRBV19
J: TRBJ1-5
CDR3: CASSIGGRGGGLNQPQHF

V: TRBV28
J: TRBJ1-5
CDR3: CASSSLSPTTGKYSNQPQHF

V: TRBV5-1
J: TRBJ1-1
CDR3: CASSYKQGSTEAFF

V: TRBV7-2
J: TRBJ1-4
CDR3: CASSSDRGKLFF

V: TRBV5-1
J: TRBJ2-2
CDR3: CASSLRAGRAPGTGELFF

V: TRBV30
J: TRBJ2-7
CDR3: CAWAPGLAASYEQYF

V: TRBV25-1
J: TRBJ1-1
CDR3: CASSPKTGSRPNTEAFF

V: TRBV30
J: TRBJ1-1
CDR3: CAWSMDRVNTEAFF

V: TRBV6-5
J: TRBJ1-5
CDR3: CASSRDRNQPQHF

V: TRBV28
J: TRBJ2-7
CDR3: CASSGSDRSYEQYF

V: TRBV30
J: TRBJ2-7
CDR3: CAWSAWAGSRSYEQYF

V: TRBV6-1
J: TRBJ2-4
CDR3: CASSEGGTLSGSKNIQYF

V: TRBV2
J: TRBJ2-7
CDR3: CASARVSGGASEQYF

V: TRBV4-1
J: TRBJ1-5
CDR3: CASSLGDGGGNQPQHF

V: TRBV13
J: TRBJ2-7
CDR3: CASRDTYSGGSYEQYF

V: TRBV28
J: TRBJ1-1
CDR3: CASSGGQGWIPEAFF